These 23 T cell receptor beta chains were sequenced from one sample in a study of beta chain features in type 1 diabetes. The study's findings and limits: In all four CD4+ subsets, TCRB CDR3 length was significantly, moderately reduced in type 1 diabetes.

Their antigens remain unidentified. The isolated RNA, all of it, was reverse transcribed, so expressed TCRB transcripts were what got sequenced. Libraries were prepared by immunoSEQ multiplex PCR; TCRdb keeps only in-frame clonotypes and omits some of them. In the table there are approximately 160,000 clones, almost 65% of which are singletons. The specimen sequenced was naive CD4+ T cells from blood. These TCRs come from a man younger than 45 with type 1 diabetes.

The sample holds a few counts of this clone. The chain has TRBV9 and TRBJ1-6, with 8 bases identical to TRBD1. CDR1 SGDLS and CDR2 YYNGEE come from the germline V gene. V was pared by 0 bases and J by 3 bases, with 5 bases of the junction left unmatched. This CDR3 contains 17 residues. As DNA, the CDR3 is TGTGCCAGCAGCGTAGGTCAGGGGGCGAGCTATAATTCACCCCTCCACTTT. Translation: CASSVGQGASYNSPLHF.

Note on this clone: In the same sample, other DNA sequences code for this CDR3. The rearrangement uses TRBV30 and TRBJ1-1; D gene unclear. CDR3 length: 13 amino acids. Per the germline V gene, CDR1 is GTSNPN and CDR2 is SVGIG (reference sequence). With 0 bases removed from V and 4 bases from J, the gap between germline ends came to 9 bases. The CDR3 DNA reads TGTGCCTGGAGTGTACAAGGGTCCACTGAAGCTTTCTTT. It codes for CAWSVQGSTEAFF. The full variable domain, rest sourced from reference TRBV30 and TRBJ1-1, is SQTIHQWPATLVQPVGSPLSLECTVEGTSNPNLYWYRQAAGRGLQLLFYSVGIGQISSEVPQNLSASRPQDRQFILSSKKLLLSDSGFYLCAWSVQGSTEAFFGQGTRLTVV.

The rearrangement links TRBV30 to TRBJ1-1; tentative D call: TRBD1 (5 bases). The ends were cut back, 5 bases at V and 11 bases at J, with 15 bases in the middle. The CDR3 has 11 residues. CDR1 GTSNPN and CDR2 SVGIG come from the germline V gene (reference sequence). CDR3 nucleotide sequence: TGTGCCTGGGCCCACGACAGTCCGGCTTTCTTT. It specifies CAWAHDSPAFF.

This sequence joins TRBV25-1 and TRBJ2-2, with 7 positions matching TRBD1. V lost 4 bases and J lost 1; bases outside the gene matches: 3. Germline CDR1 is MGHDK and CDR2 is SYGVNS. This CDR3 region has 15 residues. DNA of the CDR3: TGTGCCAGCAGTGCTCCAGGGGGGAACACCGGGGAGCTGTTTTTT. It translates to CASSAPGGNTGELFF.

The V gene is TRBV4-3, the J gene TRBJ2-5; D not certain. The germline gives CDR1 LGHNA, CDR2 YSLEER. Between the trimmed V and J ends, which lost 0 bases and 0 bases, there was a span of 5 bases. The CDR3 has 14 amino acids. The CDR3 loop is CASSQEANQETQYF. The CDR3 coding sequence is TGCGCCAGCAGCCAAGAGGCTAACCAAGAGACCCAGTACTTC.

V and J are TRBV30 and TRBJ2-3; the D is unclear. V gave up 0 bases and J gave up 3 bases, with 13 bases separating them. From germline, CDR1 is GTSNPN and CDR2 SVGIG (reference sequence). CDR3 size: 15 residues. CDR3 region: CAWSVIGGVTDTQYF. As DNA, the CDR3 is TGTGCCTGGAGTGTAATAGGCGGAGTGACAGATACGCAGTATTTT. The full variable domain, completed using reference TRBV30 and TRBJ2-3, is SQTIHQWPATLVQPVGSPLSLECTVEGTSNPNLYWYRQAAGRGLQLLFYSVGIGQISSEVPQNLSASRPQDRQFILSSKKLLLSDSGFYLCAWSVIGGVTDTQYFGPGTRLTVL.

As concerns this clone: One junction end disagrees with the germline gene, perhaps due to a read error. This sequence joins TRBV4-1 and TRBJ1-2; D not resolved. CDR1 and CDR2 (germline): MGHRA, YSYEKL. The CDR3 length is 11 residues. CDR3 nucleotide sequence: TGCGCCAGCAGCCACGATTTCCTTGTTCACTTC. Protein sequence: CASSHDFLVHF.

This chain connects TRBV19 to TRBJ2-5; TRBD2 might be the D (6 bases). CDR3 length: 14 amino acids. Germline V gene data show CDR1 as LNHDA and CDR2 as SQIVND (reference sequence). With 7 bases removed from V and 2 bases from J, the gap between germline ends came to 14 bases. The CDR3 nucleotides read TGTGCCAGTATGTCCCAGGAGGGACAAGAGACCCAGTACTTC. Encoded protein: CASMSQEGQETQYF.

The CDR3 DNA reads as TGTGCCAGCAGCTCGCAGAGGACTGGTACCTACGAGCAGTACTTC. Protein product: CASSSQRTGTYEQYF. The rearrangement links TRBV7-9 to TRBJ2-7; D may be TRBD2 (5 bases). The CDR3 consists of 15 residues. Germline V gene sequence: CDR1 SEHNR, CDR2 FQNEAQ (reference sequence). The ends were cut back, 4 bases at V and 2 bases at J, with 15 bases in the middle.

In DNA form, the CDR3 reads TGTGCCTGGAGTGTTGAGGGTGGCGCTTTCTTT. It yields the protein CAWSVEGGAFF. The genes are TRBV30 and TRBJ1-1; no clear D gene. V shed 0 bases and J shed 11 bases, with 10 bases lying between them. CDR1 GTSNPN and CDR2 SVGIG come from the germline V gene (reference sequence). The CDR3 contains 11 residues. Drawing the rest from reference TRBV30 and TRBJ1-1, the complete variable domain is SQTIHQWPATLVQPVGSPLSLECTVEGTSNPNLYWYRQAAGRGLQLLFYSVGIGQISSEVPQNLSASRPQDRQFILSSKKLLLSDSGFYLCAWSVEGGAFFGQGTRLTVV.

The CDR3 loop is CASSASGTGLGVAKNIQYF. CDR3 DNA sequence: TGTGCCAGCAGCGCATCCGGGACAGGCCTGGGGGTAGCCAAAAACATTCAGTACTTC. The V gene is TRBV9, the J gene TRBJ2-4; 8 nucleotides agree with TRBD1. The CDR3 loop spans 19 amino acids. Germline V gene data show CDR1 as SGDLS and CDR2 as YYNGEE. With V trimmed by 3 bases and J by 0 bases, 14 bases remained unmatched.

The rearrangement uses TRBV9 and TRBJ2-3; 9 nucleotides agree with TRBD2. V trimming: 0 bases; J trimming: 1 base; junction bases outside the gene matches: 3. This CDR3 comprises 16 residues. Germline V gene sequence: CDR1 SGDLS, CDR2 YYNGEE. CDR3 DNA: TGTGCCAGCAGCGTAGCTCAGCGGGGGGGCACAGATACGCAGTATTTT. This encodes CASSVAQRGGTDTQYF. Full variable domain (outside the CDR3, taken from reference TRBV9 and TRBJ2-3): DSGVTQTPKHLITATGQRVTLRCSPRSGDLSVYWYQQSLDQGLQFLIQYYNGEERAKGNILERFSAQQFPDLHSELNLSSLELGDSALYFCASSVAQRGGTDTQYFGPGTRLTVL.

The chain combines TRBV7-2 with TRBJ2-5; D is possibly TRBD1 (6 bases). Trimming took 6 bases from V and 2 from J, leaving 10 bases between them. The V gene's germline CDR1 is SGHTA and CDR2 FQGNSA. The length of the CDR3 is 13 residues. The CDR3 DNA sequence: TGTGCCAGCAGACGCGGACAGCAAGAGACCCAGTACTTC. As protein: CASRRGQQETQYF.

This clone has more than one count but fewer than ten. The chain uses TRBV9 and TRBJ2-3; no clear D. Trimming pared 3 bases from V and 2 bases from J, leaving 7 bases between. The V gene's germline CDR1 is SGDLS and CDR2 YYNGEE. The CDR3 is made up of 13 amino acids. This chain's CDR3 is CASSARPTDTQYF. The DNA for the CDR3 is TGTGCCAGCAGCGCCCGACCCACAGATACGCAGTATTTT.

The V call is TRBV19, the J call TRBJ2-3; D is ambiguous. Germline values: CDR1 LNHDA, CDR2 SQIVND (reference sequence). The CDR3 extends over 12 amino acids. The germline V and J ends were trimmed by 5 bases and 3 bases, with 6 bases remaining between them. Here the CDR3 reads CASSFSTDTQYF. CDR3 nucleotide sequence: TGTGCCAGTAGTTTTTCTACAGATACGCAGTATTTT.

This clone has just one count. The chain employs TRBV29-1 and TRBJ1-2, with D possibly being TRBD1 (5 bases). The V and J ends lost 0 bases and 0 bases respectively, with 14 bases between them. Germline lookup yields CDR1 SQVTM and CDR2 ANQGSEA. This CDR3 is 16 amino acids long. The CDR3 nucleotides are TGCAGCGTTGAAGATCTTGACAGAACAACTAACTATGGCTACACCTTC. This codes for CSVEDLDRTTNYGYTF.

The chain couples TRBV7-9 to TRBJ2-1; D not certain. The CDR3 covers 15 residues. From germline, CDR1 is SEHNR and CDR2 FQNEAQ (reference sequence). V lost 5 bases and J lost 0, with 11 bases in between. The CDR3 here is CASSRDGSSYNEQFF. The CDR3 nucleotides read TGTGCCAGCAGCCGCGACGGAAGCTCCTACAATGAGCAGTTCTTC.

This CDR3 reads CASSTQQNSPLHF. CDR3 DNA sequence: TGTGCCAGCAGTACACAACAGAATTCACCCCTCCACTTT. The chain joins TRBV2 to TRBJ1-6, with D hard to call. The ends were cut back, 5 bases at V and 7 bases at J, with 9 bases in the middle. CDR3 length: 13 amino acids. CDR1 and CDR2 from the germline V gene are SNHLY and FYNNEI.

This clone was observed a handful of times. The chain recombines TRBV30 with TRBJ2-7; perhaps TRBD2 as D (6 bases). Looked up from germline, CDR1 is GTSNPN and CDR2 is SVGIG (reference sequence). V lost 0 bases to trimming and J lost 13 bases, with 13 bases between them. There are 11 residues in the CDR3. CDR3 in amino acids: CAWSVQERAYF. The CDR3 DNA reads TGTGCCTGGAGTGTACAGGAGCGGGCTTACTTC.

The gene calls are TRBV30 and TRBJ2-3; 8 nucleotides align to TRBD2. CDR3 length: 13 residues. Germline V gene sequence: CDR1 GTSNPN, CDR2 SVGIG (reference sequence). The V gene end was trimmed by 4 bases and the J gene end by 2 bases; junction bases not matched to a gene: 2. CDR3 nucleotide sequence: TGTGCCTGGAATAGCGGGACCACAGATACGCAGTATTTT. It is translated as CAWNSGTTDTQYF. The full variable domain, its missing parts supplied by reference TRBV30 and TRBJ2-3, is SQTIHQWPATLVQPVGSPLSLECTVEGTSNPNLYWYRQAAGRGLQLLFYSVGIGQISSEVPQNLSASRPQDRQFILSSKKLLLSDSGFYLCAWNSGTTDTQYFGPGTRLTVL.

This sequence joins TRBV5-1 and TRBJ2-1, with 9 bases aligning to TRBD2. J lost 6 bases, V lost 0 bases, and 4 bases had no gene match. Per the germline V gene, CDR1 is SGHRS and CDR2 is YFSETQ. The CDR3 totals 15 residues. The CDR3 nucleotides read TGCGCCAGCAGCTTGGACGGGACTAGCCCCAATGAGCAGTTCTTC. This sequence encodes CASSLDGTSPNEQFF.

This clone turned up a few times. The chain joins TRBV9 to TRBJ2-3, with no clear D. The CDR3 runs 13 residues. In germline, CDR1 is SGDLS, CDR2 YYNGEE. V was clipped by 3 bases and J by 0 bases, with 5 bases between them. The CDR3 coding sequence is TGTGCCAGCAGCGAAACTAGCACAGATACGCAGTATTTT. As protein: CASSETSTDTQYF.

This clone was counted a few times. The chain carries TRBV29-1 and TRBJ2-2; 9 bases agree with TRBD1. The V gene's germline CDR1 is SQVTM and CDR2 ANQGSEA. The CDR3 totals 12 residues. The CDR3: CSTGGSTGELFF. The CDR3 nucleotides read TGCAGTACAGGGGGCAGCACCGGGGAGCTGTTTTTT.